The clone carrying this T cell receptor beta chain was seen once. This sample was included in a study of control samples from healthy donors and cancer patients. TCRdb keeps only in-frame clones here, not all; method: immunoSEQ multiplex PCR. The table includes roughly 160,000 clones, approximately 94% detected once. This CDR3 comprises 19 residues. This sequence originates from a man in his fifties or sixties with colorectal cancer. This chain joins TRBV12-2 and TRBJ2-7; no check of the table's D call, TRBD2, against the DNA was made. TRBV12-2 is marked as a pseudogene. Material for sequencing was PBMCs. CDR3 sequence (DNA): TGTGCAAGTCGCTTAGAGGTTCGGATATCGCCGGAGGATACCTACGAGCAGTACTTC. Translation: CASRLEVRISPEDTYEQYF.